This T cell receptor beta chain emerged from a study of T cells in Graves' hyperthyroidism and ophthalmopathy. Points from the study as a whole: Most thyroid clonotypes that were expanded above 0.001 also turned up in blood.

Reasons for excluding patients were uncontrolled infection, other autoimmune disease, pregnancy or lactation. PBMCs stemmed from more than 7.5 ml fresh peripheral blood. CDR1 and CDR2 from the germline V gene are KGHSH and LQKENI. V lost 5 bases and J 4 bases, leaving 11 bases between the germline ends. This CDR3 contains 13 residues. Amplification targeted TCR beta CDR3 regions from RNA transcripts. HTBI primers were used for first-round RT-PCR of the TCR CDR3. TCRdb called the multiplex PCR reads again in MiXCR, with one record for every CDR3 protein. The table lists 380,000 or so distinct CDR3 sequences, around 13% of them singletons, with under 30% in the top ten. A note on this clonotype: The antigen remains undetermined.

The material sequenced was blood. This clonotype was sampled from a woman aged 30 to 39 with Graves' hyperthyroidism. This chain connects TRBV18 to TRBJ1-1; unclear D gene. DNA for the CDR3: TGTGCCAGCTCAGCCGCAAAGCCCACTGAAGCTTTCTTT. This encodes CASSAAKPTEAFF. Full variable domain (missing parts from reference TRBV18 and TRBJ1-1): NAGVMQNPRHLVRRRGQEARLRCSPMKGHSHVYWYRQLPEEGLKFMVYLQKENIIDESGMPKERFSAEFPKEGPSILRIQQVVRGDSAAYFCASSAAKPTEAFFGQGTRLTVV.